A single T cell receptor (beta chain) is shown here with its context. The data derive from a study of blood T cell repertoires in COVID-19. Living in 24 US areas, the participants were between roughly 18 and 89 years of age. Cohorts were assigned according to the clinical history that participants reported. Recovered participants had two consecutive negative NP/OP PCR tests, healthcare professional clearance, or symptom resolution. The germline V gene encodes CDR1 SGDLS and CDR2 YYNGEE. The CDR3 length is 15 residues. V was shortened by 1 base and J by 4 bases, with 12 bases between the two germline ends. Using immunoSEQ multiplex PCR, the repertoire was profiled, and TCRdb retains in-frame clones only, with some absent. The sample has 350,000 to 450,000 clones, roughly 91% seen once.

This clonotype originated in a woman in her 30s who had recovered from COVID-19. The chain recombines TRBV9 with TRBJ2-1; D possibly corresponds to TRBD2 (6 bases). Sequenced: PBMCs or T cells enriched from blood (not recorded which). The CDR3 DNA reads TGTGCCAGCAGCGTACGTAGCGGTAGTTACAATGAGCAGTTCTTC. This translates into CASSVRSGSYNEQFF.